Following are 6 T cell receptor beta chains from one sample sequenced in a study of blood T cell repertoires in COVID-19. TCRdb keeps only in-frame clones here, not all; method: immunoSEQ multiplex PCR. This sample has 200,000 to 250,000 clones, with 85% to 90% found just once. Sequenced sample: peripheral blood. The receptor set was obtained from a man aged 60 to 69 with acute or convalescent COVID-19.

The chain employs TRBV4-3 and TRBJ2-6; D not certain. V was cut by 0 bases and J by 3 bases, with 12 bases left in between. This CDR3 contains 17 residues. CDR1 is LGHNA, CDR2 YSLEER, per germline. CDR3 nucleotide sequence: TGCGCCAGCAGCCAAGATCGGGTCCTCAGTGGGGCCAACGTCCTGACTTTC. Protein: CASSQDRVLSGANVLTF.

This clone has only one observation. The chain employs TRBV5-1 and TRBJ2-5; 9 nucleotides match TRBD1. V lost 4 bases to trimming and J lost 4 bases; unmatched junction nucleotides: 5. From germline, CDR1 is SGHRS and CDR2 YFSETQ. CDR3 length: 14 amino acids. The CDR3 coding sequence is TGCGCCAGCAGCCTAACAGGGGGCGTAGAGACCCAGTACTTC. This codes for CASSLTGGVETQYF.

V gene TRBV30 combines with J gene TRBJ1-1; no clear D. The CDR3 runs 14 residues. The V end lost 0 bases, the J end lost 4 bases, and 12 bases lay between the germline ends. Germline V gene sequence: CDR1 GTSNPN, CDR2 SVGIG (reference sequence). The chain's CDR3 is CAWSVGAGSTEAFF. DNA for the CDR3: TGTGCCTGGAGTGTAGGTGCGGGGAGCACTGAAGCTTTCTTT.

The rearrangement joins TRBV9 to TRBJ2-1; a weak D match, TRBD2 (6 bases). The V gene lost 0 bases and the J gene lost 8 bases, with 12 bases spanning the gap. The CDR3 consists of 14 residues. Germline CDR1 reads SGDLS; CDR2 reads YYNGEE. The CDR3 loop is CASSVAALAYEQFF. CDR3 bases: TGTGCCAGCAGCGTAGCTGCCCTAGCGTATGAGCAGTTCTTC.

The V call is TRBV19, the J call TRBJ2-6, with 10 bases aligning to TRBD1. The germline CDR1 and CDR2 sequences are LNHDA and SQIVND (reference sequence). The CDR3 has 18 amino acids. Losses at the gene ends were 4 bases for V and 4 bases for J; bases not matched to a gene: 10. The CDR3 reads CASSTTGTGASGANVLTF. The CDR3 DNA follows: TGTGCCAGTAGTACAACCGGGACAGGGGCCTCAGGGGCCAACGTCCTGACTTTC.

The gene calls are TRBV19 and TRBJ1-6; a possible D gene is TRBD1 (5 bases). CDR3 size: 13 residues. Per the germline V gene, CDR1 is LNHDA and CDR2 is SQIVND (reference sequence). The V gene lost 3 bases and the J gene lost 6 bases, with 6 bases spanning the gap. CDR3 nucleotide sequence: TGTGCCAGTAGTATCGGGGGTAATTCACCCCTCCACTTT. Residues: CASSIGGNSPLHF. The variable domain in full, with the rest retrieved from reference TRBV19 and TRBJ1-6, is DGGITQSPKYLFRKEGQNVTLSCEQNLNHDAMYWYRQDPGQGLRLIYYSQIVNDFQKGDIAEGYSVSREKKESFPLTVTSAQKNPTAFYLCASSIGGNSPLHFGNGTRLTVT.